The next 14 T cell receptor beta chains were all read from a single sample in a study of tumor-infiltrating lymphocytes in primary liver carcinoma. Without any cell sorting, roughly 20-30 mg of bulk tissue yielded co-extracted RNA and DNA. Reverse transcription of 500 ng total RNA with a constant-region primer produced TCR beta cDNA. Three rounds of nested multiplex PCR with slightly modified ARM-PCR produced TCR beta libraries. Running around 9 cycles apiece, the first two PCR rounds relied on TRBV1-TRBV30 forward primers together with a C-beta reverse primer. TCRdb called the multiplex PCR reads again in MiXCR, with one record for every CDR3 protein. The top ten hold around 25% of the sample, which has some 95,000 distinct CDR3 sequences, less than 75% seen once. Sequenced: tumor-adjacent normal liver tissue. These receptors all come from a man aged 35-49 years with primary liver carcinoma and hepatitis B virus infection.

The chain employs TRBV28 and TRBJ1-1; no definite D call. Trimming removed 10 bases at V and 4 bases at J, with 19 bases between. The germline V gene has CDR1 MDHEN and CDR2 SYDVKM. The CDR3 loop spans 14 amino acids. The CDR3 loop is CATTPWVEGTEAFF. CDR3 DNA: TGTGCCACCACCCCTTGGGTGGAAGGCACTGAAGCTTTCTTT. The complete variable domain, with remaining parts taken from reference TRBV28 and TRBJ1-1, reads DVKVTQSSRYLVKRTGEKVFLECVQDMDHENMFWYRQDPGLGLRLIYFSYDVKMKEKGDIPEGYSVSREKKERFSLILESASTNQTSMYLCATTPWVEGTEAFFGQGTRLTVV.

This clonotype was seen repeatedly, ten times or more. This chain links TRBV5-6 with TRBJ2-1; D remains ambiguous. The CDR3 sequence is 12 residues long. Germline V gene sequence: CDR1 SGHDT, CDR2 YYEEEE. Trimming removed 1 base at V and 8 bases at J, with 7 bases between. CDR3 DNA: TGTGCCAGCAGCTTGTCGGGCGATGAGCAGTTCTTC. Protein: CASSLSGDEQFF. Full variable domain (missing parts from reference TRBV5-6 and TRBJ2-1): DAGVTQSPTHLIKTRGQQVTLRCSPKSGHDTVSWYQQALGQGPQFIFQYYEEEERQRGNFPDRFSGHQFPNYSSELNVNALLLGDSALYLCASSLSGDEQFFGPGTRLTVL.

This clonotype has a count of ten or more. The chain employs TRBV11-2 and TRBJ2-1; either TRBD1 or TRBD2 may fit D (5 bases each). This CDR3 spans 16 amino acids. Trimming removed 5 bases at V and 7 bases at J, with 21 bases between. Germline V CDR1 and CDR2: SGHAT, FQNNGV. The CDR3 here is CASSGSGTMALNEQFF. DNA of the CDR3: TGTGCCAGCAGCGGCTCCGGGACCATGGCTTTAAATGAGCAGTTCTTC.

As concerns this clonotype: A clone one base away is much larger, so this may be a read error. The J gene is TRBJ2-5, the V gene TRBV5-5; D is unclear. The germline CDR1 and CDR2 sequences are SGHKS and YYEKEE (reference sequence). The CDR3 loop spans 12 amino acids. The CDR3 loop is CASSLVLETRYF. CDR3 sequence (DNA): TGTGCCAGCAGCTTGGTCCTGGAGACCCGGTACTTC.

This clonotype was seen ten or more times. The chain has TRBV29-1 and TRBJ2-1; the match to TRBD1 covers 11 bases. CDR3 length equals 12 residues. CDR1 is SQVTM, CDR2 ANQGSEA, per germline. V was clipped by 5 bases and J by 9 bases; unmatched bases: 3. DNA of the CDR3: TGCAGCGTTCGGACAGGGGGCAGTGAGCAGTTCTTC. This gives the protein CSVRTGGSEQFF.

The sample holds many counts of this clonotype. The rearrangement uses TRBV4-1 and TRBJ2-1; D might be TRBD2 (5 bases). Germline CDR1 reads MGHRA; CDR2 reads YSYEKL. V gave up 4 bases and J gave up 7 bases, with 17 bases separating them. This CDR3 is built from 15 residues. The CDR3 DNA reads TGCGCCAGCAGCCCCGGTAGCTCAAGCGGTAATGAGCAGTTCTTC. Protein sequence: CASSPGSSSGNEQFF.

In this sample, this clonotype turned up many times. This chain links TRBV6-1 with TRBJ1-5; a possible D gene is TRBD1 (5 bases). With 3 bases removed from V and 3 bases from J, the gap between germline ends came to 6 bases. Germline CDR1 is MNHNS and CDR2 is SASEGT. The CDR3 is 13 amino acids. In DNA form, the CDR3 reads TGTGCCAGCAGTGAGACAGACAATCAGCCCCAGCATTTT. Translation: CASSETDNQPQHF.

Concerning this clonotype: It may be a read error: a sequence one base away is much more abundant. The final CDR3 position lacks the conserved phenylalanine or tryptophan, pointing to a likely read error. The chain joins TRBV7-8 to TRBJ2-2, with 8 bases identical to TRBD2. The germline CDR1 and CDR2 sequences are SGHVS and FQNEAQ. The CDR3 consists of 15 residues. V lost 5 bases, J lost 0 bases, and 2 bases stayed unmatched. The CDR3 region has the DNA TGTGCCAGCAGCGTGACTAGCGCGAACACCGGGGAGCTGTTTTCT. Amino acid sequence: CASSVTSANTGELFS.

Note on this clonotype: The conserved closing phenylalanine or tryptophan is absent in this CDR3, likely reflecting a read error. The CDR3, as DNA: TGTGCCAGTTGGACCTCCCGGGATGGCTACACCCTC. Its protein is CASWTSRDGYTL. This chain connects TRBV28 to TRBJ1-2; D is unresolved. Trimming cost V 9 bases and J 6 bases, with 14 bases left between them. Germline V gene sequence: CDR1 MDHEN, CDR2 SYDVKM. There are 12 residues in the CDR3.

Concerning this clonotype: A read error may be the cause here, since a much bigger clone is one base away. The rearrangement joins TRBV12-3 or TRBV12-4 to TRBJ2-1, with 9 bases identical to TRBD1. V lost 5 bases, J lost 5 bases, and 7 bases stayed unmatched. There are 15 residues in the CDR3. Here the CDR3 reads CASSATGQGHNEQFF. The CDR3 coding sequence is TGTGCCAGCAGTGCGACGGGACAGGGACACAATGAGCAGTTCTTC.

For this clonotype: One junction end disagrees with the germline gene, perhaps due to a read error. The chain has TRBV6-2 or TRBV6-3 and TRBJ2-7; 10 nucleotides match TRBD2. CDR1 and CDR2 (germline): MNHEY, SVGEGT. The CDR3 extends over 14 amino acids. The CDR3 spells CASSLAGAGYEQYF. The CDR3 region has the DNA TGTGCCAGCAGCCTAGCGGGAGCGGGGTACGAGCAATACTTC.

This clonotype has a count of ten or more. The CDR3 sequence: CASSYLGDTISYEQYF. In DNA, the CDR3 is TGTGCCAGCAGTTACCTAGGGGACACTATCTCCTACGAGCAGTACTTC. The J gene is TRBJ2-7, the V gene TRBV6-6, with D possibly matching TRBD1 (6 bases). Per the germline V gene, CDR1 is MNHNY and CDR2 is SVGAGI (reference sequence). The CDR3 spans 16 residues. Trimming left V 2 bases short and J 0 bases short, with 14 bases between.

Comments on this clonotype: The junction does not match germline at one end; this may be a read error. This chain joins TRBV6-6 and TRBJ2-3, with 7 bases aligning to TRBD1. The CDR3 spans 12 residues. CDR1 MNHNY and CDR2 SVGAGI come from the germline V gene (reference sequence). DNA of the CDR3: TGTGTCAGCAGTACGGACAGGCCGACTCAGTATTTT. Translation: CVSSTDRPTQYF.

As to this clonotype: Mismatch with germline at one junction end may stem from a read error. V is TRBV11-2 and J is TRBJ2-1, with 8 bases matching TRBD2. The CDR3 is made up of 14 amino acids. Germline V gene data show CDR1 as SGHAT and CDR2 as FQNNGV. The CDR3, as DNA: TGTGTCAGCAGTATGCGGGAGGACGACATTGAGCAGTTCTTC. Translating gives CVSSMREDDIEQFF.